Below are 20 T cell receptor beta chains sequenced from a single sample in a study of blood T cells in healthy people across ages. PCR was performed a second time for about 7 to 12 cycles using a sample-barcoded 5' primer and a J-beta primer mix. Each CDR3 protein gets one entry after TCRdb re-called the 5' RACE reads with MiXCR. Among under 1,100,000 distinct CDR3 sequences listed, under 30% were seen once. These same data were also listed under a study on T cells of mothers and their children.

The specimen sequenced was blood. The receptors come from a girl aged 2 to 9 in good health.

J is TRBJ2-7 and V is TRBV28, with TRBD2 matching over 11 bases. CDR1 and CDR2 (germline): MDHEN, SYDVKM. The CDR3 totals 15 residues. The J segment lost 6 bases and the V segment lost 7 bases, leaving 11 bases of the junction unmatched. CDR3 residues: CASTYPLAGVSEQYF. The CDR3 coding sequence is TGTGCCAGCACGTACCCACTAGCGGGAGTTTCCGAGCAGTACTTC.

The chain recombines TRBV29-1 with TRBJ1-4, with 7 bases aligning to TRBD1. The trim removed 6 bases at V and 0 bases at J, leaving 10 bases unmatched. CDR3 length equals 16 residues. Germline loops: CDR1 SQVTM, CDR2 ANQGSEA. CDR3 residues: CSVAGTEFATNEKLFF. The CDR3 DNA reads TGCAGCGTCGCCGGGACAGAGTTTGCAACTAATGAAAAACTGTTTTTT.

The chain carries TRBV5-6 and TRBJ2-5; TRBD1 aligns across 8 bases. Losses at the gene ends were 4 bases for V and 1 base for J; bases not matched to a gene: 6. CDR3 length: 15 amino acids. Germline lookup yields CDR1 SGHDT and CDR2 YYEEEE. The CDR3 nucleotides read TGTGCCAGCAGCGCCCGGGACAGGATCCAAGAGACCCAGTACTTC. Translated, it gives CASSARDRIQETQYF.

This clonotype was picked up a small number of times. The junction departs from the called germline gene at one end, perhaps through a read error. The chain has TRBV12-3 or TRBV12-4 and TRBJ2-5, with D maybe TRBD2 (6 bases). CDR3 length equals 11 residues. Here the CDR3 reads CASSLQLAAFF. The CDR3 region has the DNA TGTGCCAGCAGTCTGCAACTAGCCGCGTTCTTC.

The chain combines TRBV15 with TRBJ2-7, with 9 bases aligning to TRBD2. V lost 0 bases, J lost 2 bases, and 2 bases stayed unmatched. CDR1 and CDR2 (germline): LNHNV, YYDKDF (reference sequence). The CDR3 contains 15 residues. The DNA of the CDR3 is TGTGCCACCAGCAGAGAAGGCGGGGGGGCCTACGAGCAGTACTTC. Its translation is CATSREGGGAYEQYF.

This chain links TRBV5-5 with TRBJ2-7; 8 bases match TRBD2. The junction had 9 bases not matched to a gene; V was cut back by 3 bases and J by 1 base. Germline CDR1 SGHKS, CDR2 YYEKEE (reference sequence). The CDR3 totals 16 residues. This CDR3 is CASSWDSGTHSYEQYF. The CDR3 nucleotides are TGTGCCAGCAGCTGGGATAGCGGGACCCATTCCTACGAGCAGTACTTC.

The chain combines TRBV29-1 with TRBJ1-1; D is ambiguous. This CDR3 has 10 residues. CDR1 SQVTM and CDR2 ANQGSEA come from the germline V gene. The DNA for the CDR3 is TGCACCGCAAGTGGCGTCGAAGCTTTCTTT. Its protein product is CTASGVEAFF.

The rearrangement uses TRBV11-3 and TRBJ2-5, with D unclear. V was trimmed by 1 base and J by 11 bases, leaving 20 bases between them. This CDR3 is built from 15 residues. Germline V gives CDR1 SGHNT, CDR2 YENEEA. This CDR3 reads CASSLGGNSYNEQYF. For the CDR3, the DNA is TGTGCCAGCAGCTTAGGAGGAAACTCCTACAATGAGCAGTACTTC.

V gene TRBV20-1 combines with J gene TRBJ2-1; 12 nucleotides agree with TRBD2. The CDR3 loop spans 14 amino acids. V was pared by 5 bases and J by 4 bases, with 3 bases of the junction left unmatched. The germline CDR1 and CDR2 sequences are DFQATT and SNEGSKA (reference sequence). The CDR3 loop is CSALTSGRYNEQFF. The CDR3, as DNA: TGCAGTGCTCTCACTAGCGGGAGGTACAATGAGCAGTTCTTC.

The J gene is TRBJ2-7, the V gene TRBV7-2; D may be TRBD2 (7 bases). The CDR3 has 15 amino acids. Germline CDR1 reads SGHTA; CDR2 reads FQGNSA. Deletions cut 5 bases from V and 0 bases from J, with 14 bases between. This CDR3 is CASSPRGASSYEQYF. CDR3 bases: TGTGCCAGCAGCCCTCGGGGGGCTAGCTCCTACGAGCAGTACTTC.

A few counts support this clonotype. The J gene is TRBJ2-7, the V gene TRBV9; 7 bases map to TRBD1. CDR3 length equals 14 residues. Looked up from germline, CDR1 is SGDLS and CDR2 is YYNGEE. V lost 2 bases to trimming and J lost 7 bases; unmatched junction nucleotides: 9. CDR3 protein: CASSVNLQGLEQYF. DNA for the CDR3: TGTGCCAGCAGCGTCAACTTACAGGGGCTGGAGCAGTACTTC.

This clonotype has just a few counts. V gene TRBV28 combines with J gene TRBJ2-1, with 10 bases identical to TRBD2. Trimming removed 2 bases from V and 8 bases from J; junction bases left unmatched: 6. CDR1 and CDR2 from the germline V gene are MDHEN and SYDVKM. The CDR3 runs 15 residues. The DNA of the CDR3 is TGTGCCAGCAGTTTACTGCCTAGCGGGAGCGATGAGCAGTTCTTC. This translates into CASSLLPSGSDEQFF.

The rearrangement links TRBV6-2 or TRBV6-3 to TRBJ2-5, with unresolved D. The CDR3 runs 14 residues. V lost 6 bases and J lost 5, with 16 bases in between. From germline, CDR1 is MNHEY and CDR2 SVGEGT. CDR3 region: CASSQSRVSETQYF. CDR3 bases: TGTGCCAGCAGCCAATCCCGCGTGAGTGAGACCCAGTACTTC.

This clonotype was seen a handful of times. V and J are TRBV5-4 and TRBJ2-3; possibly TRBD1 for D (5 bases). The CDR3 runs 13 residues. The germline V gene encodes CDR1 SGHNT and CDR2 YYREEE (reference sequence). V lost 3 bases and J lost 10, with 15 bases in between. This CDR3 is CASSSSGIKAQYF. CDR3 nucleotide sequence: TGTGCCAGCAGCTCCTCAGGGATTAAGGCGCAGTATTTT. The full variable domain, with the rest looked up from reference TRBV5-4 and TRBJ2-3, is ETGVTQSPTHLIKTRGQQVTLRCSSQSGHNTVSWYQQALGQGPQFIFQYYREEENGRGNFPPRFSGLQFPNYSSELNVNALELDDSALYLCASSSSGIKAQYFGPGTRLTVL.

J is TRBJ1-2 and V is TRBV9, with D hard to call. This CDR3 comprises 18 residues. V was cut by 0 bases and J by 4 bases, with 22 bases left in between. CDR1 and CDR2 (germline): SGDLS, YYNGEE. The CDR3 spells CASSVGEWSPGITYGYTF. In DNA, the CDR3 is TGTGCCAGCAGCGTAGGAGAGTGGTCTCCCGGAATTACCTATGGCTACACCTTC.

The chain employs TRBV7-2 and TRBJ1-1; 7 nucleotides line up with TRBD1. The ends lost 3 bases at V and 3 bases at J; junction bases unmatched: 4. The germline gives CDR1 SGHTA, CDR2 FQGNSA. The CDR3 runs 14 residues. The CDR3 region is CASSFTTGHTEAFF. CDR3 nucleotides: TGTGCCAGCAGCTTCACGACAGGGCACACTGAAGCTTTCTTT.

This CDR3 reads CAPPEGLKNTEAFF. In nucleotides, the CDR3 is TGTGCCCCCCCCGAAGGGCTTAAGAACACTGAAGCTTTCTTT. The V call is TRBV28, the J call TRBJ1-1; D not resolved. The CDR3 runs to 14 residues. Germline values: CDR1 MDHEN, CDR2 SYDVKM. V lost 11 bases and J 1 base, leaving 17 bases between the germline ends. Supplemented by reference TRBV28 and TRBJ1-1, the full variable domain reads DVKVTQSSRYLVKRTGEKVFLECVQDMDHENMFWYRQDPGLGLRLIYFSYDVKMKEKGDIPEGYSVSREKKERFSLILESASTNQTSMYLCAPPEGLKNTEAFFGQGTRLTVV.

This clonotype was detected only a few times. The rearrangement joins TRBV2 to TRBJ2-2; 10 nucleotides agree with TRBD2. V lost 7 bases, J lost 1 base, and 6 bases stayed unmatched. CDR3 length: 16 residues. Looked up from germline, CDR1 is SNHLY and CDR2 is FYNNEI. The CDR3 DNA reads TGTGCCAGCAAGAGGACTAGCGGACTGAACACCGGGGAGCTGTTTTTT. Translation: CASKRTSGLNTGELFF.

This clonotype was recorded a few times. This chain joins TRBV20-1 and TRBJ2-7; the D is unclear. This CDR3 is 15 amino acids long. The germline gives CDR1 DFQATT, CDR2 SNEGSKA (reference sequence). V was cut by 4 bases and J by 4 bases, with 20 bases left in between. The CDR3 loop is CSATPQPANLYEQYF. As DNA, the CDR3 is TGCAGTGCTACCCCCCAACCAGCTAACTTATACGAGCAGTACTTC.

This chain links TRBV28 with TRBJ2-7; the match to TRBD2 covers 9 bases. The CDR3 spans 16 residues. The germline V gene has CDR1 MDHEN and CDR2 SYDVKM. J gave up 0 bases and V 6 bases, and 9 bases lay outside the gene matches. CDR3 region: CASRPIIAGVSYEQYF. CDR3 in DNA: TGTGCCAGCAGGCCCATTATAGCGGGAGTCTCCTACGAGCAGTACTTC.